This is a list of T cell receptor beta chains from one sample in a study of blood T cells in healthy people across ages. Each CDR3 protein gets one entry after TCRdb re-called the 5' RACE reads with MiXCR. The repertoire holds some 880,000 distinct CDR3 sequences, with around 34% as singletons. The sample taken for sequencing was blood. Source of these receptors: a man younger than 35 in good health. Both conserved end residues are part of each CDR3. D genes are given only for firm matches. Not every row has a clone size; where given, it reads once, few, many or a size class.

TRBV7-9	many	TRBD1	TRBJ2-7	CASSLSGTGAYEQYF	TGTGCCAGCAGCCTCAGCGGGACAGGGGCCTACGAGCAGTACTTC
TRBV19	-	TRBD1	TRBJ2-5	CASSSLRDRAVETQYF	TGTGCCAGTAGTTCCCTCCGGGACAGGGCGGTAGAGACCCAGTACTTC
TRBV29-1	few	TRBD1	TRBJ2-5	CSVEFVDRGETQYF	TGCAGCGTTGAGTTCGTAGACAGGGGGGAGACCCAGTACTTC
TRBV7-2	many	-	TRBJ2-1	CASSPLDNEQFF	TGTGCCAGCAGCCCTCTCGACAATGAGCAGTTCTTC
TRBV19	-	TRBD1	TRBJ2-1	CASSVGTGSDEQFF	TGTGCCAGTAGTGTTGGGACAGGGAGTGATGAGCAGTTCTTC
TRBV27	-	-	TRBJ2-2	CASSISSYRELFF	TGTGCCAGCAGTATCTCTAGTTACAGGGAGCTGTTTTTT
TRBV4-2	-	TRBD2	TRBJ2-3	CASSRTSGGAGSTDTQYF	TGTGCCAGCAGCAGGACTAGCGGGGGGGCTGGTAGTACAGATACGCAGTATTTT
TRBV12-3/TRBV12-4	few	-	TRBJ2-4	CASSLAGRNSNNEQYF	TGTGCCAGCAGTTTAGCGGGCCGGAATTCTAACAATGAGCAGTACTTC
TRBV30	few	-	TRBJ1-1	CAWMTGNTEAFF	TGTGCCTGGATGACGGGCAACACTGAAGCTTTCTTT
TRBV14	-	-	TRBJ2-1	CASSPSRETPFSYNEQFF	TGTGCCAGCAGCCCATCCCGGGAGACCCCCTTCTCCTACAATGAGCAGTTCTTC
TRBV5-1	few	TRBD1	TRBJ1-2	CASSPGTGGLPRGYTF	TGCGCCAGCAGCCCTGGGACAGGGGGCCTTCCTAGAGGCTACACCTTC
TRBV7-9	few	TRBD1	TRBJ2-1	CASSPPVWDRYHYNEQFF	TGTGCCAGCAGCCCACCCGTCTGGGACAGGTACCATTACAATGAGCAGTTCTTC
TRBV12-3/TRBV12-4	-	-	TRBJ1-1	CASRRTERNTDAFF	TGTGCCAGCAGGCGGACAGAACGGAACACTGACGCTTTCTTT
TRBV7-8	-	TRBD1	TRBJ1-6	CASSRSGTGGSPLHF	TGTGCCAGCAGCAGAAGCGGGACAGGGGGATCACCCCTCCACTTT
TRBV7-2	-	-	TRBJ2-7	CASSLDSYGFEQYF	TGTGCCAGCAGCTTAGACAGCTACGGTTTTGAGCAGTACTTC
TRBV28	once	-	TRBJ2-3	CASSLRGFPSTDTQYF	TGTGCCAGCAGTTTAAGGGGTTTTCCTAGCACAGATACGCAGTATTTT
TRBV7-2	many	TRBD2	TRBJ2-7	CASSAGGTSGNYEQYF	TGTGCCAGCAGCGCCGGCGGGACTAGCGGGAACTACGAGCAGTACTTC
TRBV20-1	few	TRBD2	TRBJ2-5	CSAHRQRGGYNEQYF	TGCAGTGCCCACCGACAGCGGGGGGGGTACAATGAGCAGTACTTC
TRBV24-1	-	TRBD1	TRBJ2-1	CATAGGSYNEQFF	TGTGCCACCGCAGGGGGCTCCTACAATGAGCAGTTCTTC
TRBV7-2	many	-	TRBJ2-3	CASSSIGGLAGTDTQYF	TGTGCCAGCAGCTCCATCGGGGGGCTTGCGGGCACAGATACGCAGTATTTT
TRBV5-1	few	-	TRBJ1-2	CASNKRPQSNGYTF	TGCGCCAGCAATAAAAGGCCTCAGAGTAATGGCTACACCTTC
TRBV7-9	-	-	TRBJ1-5	CASSLAREPYSNQPQHF	TGTGCCAGCAGCTTAGCCAGGGAGCCTTATAGCAATCAGCCCCAGCATTTT
TRBV14	-	-	TRBJ2-7	CASSLRETRYF	TGTGCCAGCAGCCTTAGAGAGACCCGGTACTTC
TRBV7-2	few	-	TRBJ2-3	CACSPTGLVTDTQYF	TGTGCCTGCAGCCCAACGGGGTTGGTGACAGATACGCAGTATTTT
TRBV28	many	-	TRBJ1-2	CASSLEGTYGYTF	TGTGCCAGCAGTTTAGAAGGTACCTATGGCTACACCTTC
TRBV7-9	-	TRBD1	TRBJ2-2	CASSLGQGRSGELFF	TGTGCCAGCAGCTTAGGACAGGGAAGGTCCGGGGAGCTGTTTTTT
TRBV5-1	many	TRBD2	TRBJ2-1	CASSSGTSGGDEQFF	TGCGCCAGCAGCTCTGGGACTAGCGGGGGTGATGAGCAGTTCTTC
TRBV5-6	once	-	TRBJ1-1	CASSLVDRIQAEAFF	TGTGCCAGCAGCTTGGTGGACAGAATTCAGGCTGAAGCTTTCTTT
TRBV20-1	-	-	TRBJ1-1	CSARDLASWYTEAFF	TGCAGTGCTAGAGATCTGGCATCCTGGTACACTGAAGCTTTCTTT
TRBV10-3	-	-	TRBJ2-1	CAIGSGARSYNGQFF	TGTGCCATTGGGTCCGGGGCGAGATCCTACAATGGGCAGTTCTTC
TRBV6-2/TRBV6-3	-	-	TRBJ2-7	CASRVAQGYSYEQYF	TGTGCCAGCAGAGTCGCCCAGGGGTACTCCTACGAGCAGTACTTC
TRBV12-3/TRBV12-4	-	-	TRBJ1-5	CANRSDHRVGQPQHF	TGTGCCAACAGATCCGACCACAGGGTAGGTCAGCCCCAGCATTTT
TRBV5-6	-	-	TRBJ1-1	CASSFRAVNTEAFF	TGTGCCAGCAGCTTTAGGGCAGTGAACACTGAAGCTTTCTTT
TRBV6-5	few	-	TRBJ2-2	CASSYSSPGAPTGELFF	TGTGCCAGCAGTTACTCGAGTCCCGGGGCCCCCACCGGGGAGCTGTTTTTT
TRBV20-1	few	TRBD1	TRBJ2-3	CSATTGYGDTQYF	TGCAGTGCGACGACAGGGTATGGGGATACGCAGTATTTT
TRBV7-2	few	-	TRBJ1-2	CASSLGSRRGQNYGYTF	TGTGCCAGCAGCTTAGGGTCAAGACGGGGCCAGAACTATGGCTACACCTTC
TRBV4-3	-	-	TRBJ1-4	CASSQDPREKLFF	TGCGCCAGCAGCCAAGATCCGCGAGAAAAACTGTTTTTT
TRBV27	-	TRBD1	TRBJ1-2	CASSQGTGCGYTF	TGTGCCAGCAGCCAGGGGACAGGGTGTGGCTACACCTTC
TRBV2	few	-	TRBJ2-3	CASVATASTDTQYF	TGTGCCAGCGTGGCGACTGCTAGCACAGATACGCAGTATTTT
TRBV21-1	-	-	TRBJ2-5	CASTQELAGGQETQYF	TGTGCCAGCACCCAGGAGTTAGCGGGGGGACAAGAGACCCAGTACTTC
TRBV12-3/TRBV12-4	few	-	TRBJ2-7	CASSPRTNNEQYF	TGTGCCAGCAGTCCCCGGACCAACAATGAGCAGTACTTC
TRBV12-3/TRBV12-4	-	-	TRBJ1-2	CASREHRVSGGYTF	TGTGCCAGCAGGGAACACAGGGTATCGGGAGGCTACACCTTC
TRBV14	-	TRBD1	TRBJ1-3	CASSQLRTGAIYF	TGTGCCAGCAGCCAACTCCGGACAGGGGCCATATATTTT
TRBV7-2	many	TRBD1	TRBJ2-5	CASSPRTGKWETQYF	TGTGCCAGCAGCCCCCGGACAGGGAAGTGGGAGACCCAGTACTTC